These 19 T cell receptor beta chains originate from one sample sequenced in a study of blood T cell repertoires in COVID-19. Sequencing was performed with immunoSEQ multiplex PCR; in TCRdb, only in-frame clones are kept and a portion is missing. Here the sample spans approximately 440,000 clones, about 90% being singletons. Sequencing used PBMCs or T cells enriched from blood (not recorded which). The receptors were sampled from a man between 18 and 35 years old who had recovered from COVID-19.

The CDR3 DNA reads TGTGCCAGCAGCTTCCAACAGGGGTCCACTGAAGCTTTCTTT. Encoded protein: CASSFQQGSTEAFF. The rearrangement links TRBV7-2 to TRBJ1-1, with 7 nucleotides matching TRBD1. CDR1 is SGHTA and CDR2 is FQGNSA in the germline V gene. V shed 3 bases and J 4 bases; nucleotides not matched to a gene: 5. The CDR3 covers 14 residues.

V usage is TRBV19 and J usage is TRBJ2-7; 9 bases match TRBD1. This CDR3 is 14 amino acids long. Germline CDR1 and CDR2: LNHDA and SQIVND (reference sequence). The junction had 10 bases not matched to a gene; V was cut back by 6 bases and J by 7 bases. DNA of the CDR3: TGTGCCAGTAGGACCGGGACAGGGATTGGAGAGCAGTACTTC. It specifies CASRTGTGIGEQYF.

The chain has TRBV6-6 and TRBJ2-3; TRBD2 is a possible D gene (6 bases). V lost 2 bases and J lost 4, with 16 bases in between. Germline CDR1 is MNHNY and CDR2 is SVGAGI (reference sequence). CDR3 size: 16 residues. The DNA for the CDR3 is TGTGCCAGCAGTTACCCACCGACGAGACTAGCAGATACGCAGTATTTT. This translates into CASSYPPTRLADTQYF.

The chain joins TRBV19 to TRBJ1-3; TRBD1 agrees at 7 bases. The J segment lost 2 bases and the V segment lost 5 bases, leaving 3 bases of the junction unmatched. CDR3 size: 14 residues. CDR1 LNHDA and CDR2 SQIVND come from the germline V gene (reference sequence). CDR3 DNA sequence: TGTGCCAGTAGTTCCGACAGGGCTGGAAACACCATATATTTT. As protein: CASSSDRAGNTIYF. Supplemented by reference TRBV19 and TRBJ1-3, the full variable domain reads DGGITQSPKYLFRKEGQNVTLSCEQNLNHDAMYWYRQDPGQGLRLIYYSQIVNDFQKGDIAEGYSVSREKKESFPLTVTSAQKNPTAFYLCASSSDRAGNTIYFGEGSWLTVV.

The V and J genes are TRBV9 and TRBJ2-7; TRBD2 matches 8 bases. The J segment lost 2 bases and the V segment lost 0 bases, leaving 4 bases of the junction unmatched. The CDR3 extends over 15 amino acids. CDR1 is SGDLS and CDR2 is YYNGEE in the germline V gene. CDR3 amino acids: CASSVASGPTYEQYF. The CDR3 DNA follows: TGTGCCAGCAGCGTAGCTAGCGGGCCAACCTACGAGCAGTACTTC.

This clone was observed once. The gene calls are TRBV2 and TRBJ1-1; unclear D gene. The germline V gene has CDR1 SNHLY and CDR2 FYNNEI. The V end was cut by 3 bases, the J end by 0 bases, with 5 bases between. The CDR3 covers 13 residues. CDR3 DNA sequence: TGTGCCAGCAGTGAGGCAATGAACACTGAAGCTTTCTTT. Its protein is CASSEAMNTEAFF.

The chain is built from TRBV20-1 and TRBJ2-7; 8 nucleotides match TRBD1. Looked up from germline, CDR1 is DFQATT and CDR2 is SNEGSKA (reference sequence). This CDR3 has 15 amino acids. The ends lost 4 bases at V and 3 bases at J; junction bases unmatched: 11. This CDR3 is CSATDRQGSFYEQYF. The CDR3 bases are TGCAGTGCTACTGACCGACAGGGGAGCTTCTACGAGCAGTACTTC.

The chain links TRBV14 to TRBJ1-5, with unresolved D. CDR3 length: 13 amino acids. Germline CDR1 and CDR2: SGHDN and FVKESK. V lost 1 base to trimming and J lost 11 bases, with 12 bases between them. The CDR3 protein is CASSQGLRAAQHF. In DNA form, the CDR3 reads TGTGCCAGCAGCCAAGGTCTGAGGGCGGCCCAGCATTTT.

The chain joins TRBV11-2 to TRBJ1-3; D not certain. Trimming took off 2 bases at V and 8 bases at J, with 10 bases between the two ends. Per the germline V gene, CDR1 is SGHAT and CDR2 is FQNNGV. The CDR3 contains 13 residues. The CDR3 DNA follows: TGTGCCAGCAGCTTAAGGCGGTCAGACACCATATATTTT. Residues: CASSLRRSDTIYF.

This rearrangement joins TRBV6-5 to TRBJ1-3; D possibly corresponds to TRBD1 (6 bases). The V gene lost 6 bases and the J gene lost 0 bases, with 12 bases spanning the gap. Germline CDR1 reads MNHEY; CDR2 reads SVGAGI. The CDR3 totals 15 residues. CDR3 nucleotide sequence: TGTGCCAGCAGACGGACAGAGAGCTCTGGAAACACCATATATTTT. This gives the protein CASRRTESSGNTIYF.

This clone has ten or more counts. The chain links TRBV23-1 to TRBJ2-5; TRBD1 might be the D (5 bases). TRBV23-1 is an ORF for which the function is uncertain. The CDR3 totals 16 residues. The V and J ends lost 0 bases and 1 base respectively, with 12 bases between them. The CDR3 loop is CASSQSPRQSQETQYF. In DNA, the CDR3 is TGCGCCAGCAGTCAATCCCCCCGACAGAGCCAAGAGACCCAGTACTTC.

This clone showed up just a few times. The J gene is TRBJ1-2, the V gene TRBV4-1; perhaps TRBD1 as D (6 bases). CDR1 MGHRA and CDR2 YSYEKL come from the germline V gene. Trimming shortened V by 4 bases and J by 5 bases, and 17 bases separated the two germline ends. The CDR3 sequence is 15 residues long. CDR3 amino acids: CASSRLLGGPYGYTF. The DNA for the CDR3 is TGCGCCAGCAGCCGGCTACTCGGGGGGCCTTATGGCTACACCTTC.

Remarks on this clone: This sample includes further DNA sequences coding for the same CDR3. This rearrangement joins TRBV27 to TRBJ2-7; the D is unclear. Trimming removed 6 bases from V and 0 bases from J, with 12 bases in between. This CDR3 region has 14 residues. Germline values: CDR1 MNHEY, CDR2 SMNVEV (reference sequence). The CDR3 DNA sequence: TGTGCCAGCAGCGGCGACTGGAGCTCCTACGAGCAGTACTTC. Its protein is CASSGDWSSYEQYF.

The chain has TRBV4-1 and TRBJ1-2; possible D gene TRBD1, 6 bases. Germline-derived CDR1 and CDR2 are MGHRA and YSYEKL. V lost 4 bases to trimming and J lost 3 bases, with 18 bases between them. This CDR3 has 16 residues. CDR3 bases: TGCGCCAGCAGCCCGACTTCGGACAGAGGTGACTATGGCTACACCTTC. Its translation: CASSPTSDRGDYGYTF.

The rearrangement links TRBV5-1 to TRBJ1-4, with 8 positions matching TRBD1. Germline loops: CDR1 SGHRS, CDR2 YFSETQ. The CDR3 is 16 amino acids. The ends lost 0 bases at V and 3 bases at J; junction bases unmatched: 4. In DNA, the CDR3 is TGCGCCAGCAGCTTGGGACAGGGGTCCGCTAATGAAAAACTGTTTTTT. Translating gives CASSLGQGSANEKLFF. Full variable domain (outside the CDR3, taken from reference TRBV5-1 and TRBJ1-4): KAGVTQTPRYLIKTRGQQVTLSCSPISGHRSVSWYQQTPGQGLQFLFEYFSETQRNKGNFPGRFSGRQFSNSRSEMNVSTLELGDSALYLCASSLGQGSANEKLFFGSGTQLSVL.

The chain joins TRBV5-1 to TRBJ1-6, with a weak D call TRBD1 (6 bases). This CDR3 has 16 amino acids. From germline, CDR1 is SGHRS and CDR2 YFSETQ. Trimming pared 0 bases from V and 5 bases from J, leaving 12 bases between. CDR3 nucleotide sequence: TGCGCCAGCAGCTTGGAATCACAGGGTGATAATTCACCCCTCCACTTT. Protein: CASSLESQGDNSPLHF.

The chain combines TRBV10-3 with TRBJ1-1; D gene unclear. V lost 11 bases and J 5 bases, leaving 15 bases between the germline ends. The CDR3 is 12 amino acids. CDR1 is ENHRY, CDR2 SYGVKD, per germline. The CDR3 sequence: CAVSSYRTEAFF. The CDR3 DNA sequence: TGTGCCGTTAGTTCGTATCGAACTGAAGCTTTCTTT.

The rearrangement joins TRBV25-1 to TRBJ2-1; the D gene is possibly TRBD2 (6 bases). This CDR3 has 16 amino acids. The V and J ends lost 4 bases and 0 bases respectively, with 13 bases between them. The germline V gene has CDR1 MGHDK and CDR2 SYGVNS. DNA of the CDR3: TGTGCCAGCAGTGGGTCCGTTAGCGGCTCCTACAATGAGCAGTTCTTC. This encodes CASSGSVSGSYNEQFF.

The gene calls are TRBV6-1 and TRBJ1-3; D is possibly TRBD1 (5 bases). The CDR3 is 18 residues long. Deletions cut 0 bases from V and 1 base from J, with 16 bases between. Per the germline V gene, CDR1 is MNHNS and CDR2 is SASEGT. The CDR3 spells CASSEAFGRARSGNTIYF. CDR3 DNA sequence: TGTGCCAGCAGTGAAGCTTTTGGCAGGGCCAGATCTGGAAACACCATATATTTT.